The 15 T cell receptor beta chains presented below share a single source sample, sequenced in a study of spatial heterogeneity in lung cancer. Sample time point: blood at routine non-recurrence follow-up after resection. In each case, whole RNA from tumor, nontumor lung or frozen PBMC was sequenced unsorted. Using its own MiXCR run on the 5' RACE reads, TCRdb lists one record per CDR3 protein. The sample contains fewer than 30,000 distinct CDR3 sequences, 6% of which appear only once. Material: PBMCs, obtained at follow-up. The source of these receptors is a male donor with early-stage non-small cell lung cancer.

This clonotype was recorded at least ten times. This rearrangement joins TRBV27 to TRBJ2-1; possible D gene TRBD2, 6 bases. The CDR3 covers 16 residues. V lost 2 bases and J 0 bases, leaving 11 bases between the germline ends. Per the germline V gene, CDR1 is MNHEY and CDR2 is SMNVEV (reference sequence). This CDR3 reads CASSLPAGSSYNEQFF. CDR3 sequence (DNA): TGTGCCAGCAGTTTACCTGCGGGGAGCTCCTACAATGAGCAGTTCTTC.

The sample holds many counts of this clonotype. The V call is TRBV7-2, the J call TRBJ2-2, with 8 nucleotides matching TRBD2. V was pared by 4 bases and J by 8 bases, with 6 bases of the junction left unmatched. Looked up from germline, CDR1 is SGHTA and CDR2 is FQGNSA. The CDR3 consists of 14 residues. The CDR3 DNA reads TGTGCCAGCAGCTCCGGGGTAGCGGGAGGGGAGCTGTTTTTT. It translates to CASSSGVAGGELFF.

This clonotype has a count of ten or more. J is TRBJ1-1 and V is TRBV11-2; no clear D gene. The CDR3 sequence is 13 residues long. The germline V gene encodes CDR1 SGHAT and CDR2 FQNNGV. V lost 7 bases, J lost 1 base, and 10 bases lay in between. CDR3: CASIPVQNTEAFF. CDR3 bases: TGTGCCAGCATACCTGTCCAGAACACTGAAGCTTTCTTT. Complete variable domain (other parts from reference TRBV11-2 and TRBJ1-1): EAGVAQSPRYKIIEKRQSVAFWCNPISGHATLYWYQQILGQGPKLLIQFQNNGVVDDSQLPKDRFSAERLKGVDSTLKIQPAKLEDSAVYLCASIPVQNTEAFFGQGTRLTVV.

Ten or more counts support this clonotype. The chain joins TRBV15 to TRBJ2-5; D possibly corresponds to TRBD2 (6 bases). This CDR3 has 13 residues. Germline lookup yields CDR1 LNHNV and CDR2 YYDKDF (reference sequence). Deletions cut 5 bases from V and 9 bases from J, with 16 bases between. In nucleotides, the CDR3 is TGTGCCACCAGCGGAGGGGCCGGTAGGGCCCAGTACTTC. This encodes CATSGGAGRAQYF.

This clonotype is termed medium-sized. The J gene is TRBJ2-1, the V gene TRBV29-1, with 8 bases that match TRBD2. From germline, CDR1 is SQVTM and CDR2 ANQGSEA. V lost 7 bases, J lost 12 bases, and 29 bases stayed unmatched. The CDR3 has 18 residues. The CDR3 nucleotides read TGCAGCGCCTCCCGGAGGGGCGGGCTGGCAGAGAGTAGCGGGGTGCAGTTCTTC. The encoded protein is CSASRRGGLAESSGVQFF.

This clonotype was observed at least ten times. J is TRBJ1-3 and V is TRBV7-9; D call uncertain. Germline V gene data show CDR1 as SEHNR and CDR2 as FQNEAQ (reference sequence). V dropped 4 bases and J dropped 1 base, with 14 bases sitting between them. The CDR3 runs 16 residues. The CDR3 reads CASSSDFLSSGNTIYF. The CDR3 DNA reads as TGTGCCAGCAGCTCAGATTTCCTTTCTTCTGGAAACACCATATATTTT.

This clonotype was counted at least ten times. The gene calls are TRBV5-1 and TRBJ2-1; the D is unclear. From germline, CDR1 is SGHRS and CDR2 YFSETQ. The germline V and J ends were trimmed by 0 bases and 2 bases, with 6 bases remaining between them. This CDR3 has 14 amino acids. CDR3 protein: CASSLDGTYNEQFF. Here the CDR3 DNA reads TGCGCCAGCAGCTTGGACGGCACCTACAATGAGCAGTTCTTC.

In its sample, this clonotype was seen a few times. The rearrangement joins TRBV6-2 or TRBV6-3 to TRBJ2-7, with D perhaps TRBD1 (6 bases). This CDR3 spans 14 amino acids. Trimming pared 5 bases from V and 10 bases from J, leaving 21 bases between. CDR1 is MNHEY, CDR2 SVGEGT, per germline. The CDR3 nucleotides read TGTGCCAGCAGTACCTTCACAGGGAATCAAGTCCAGTACGTC. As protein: CASSTFTGNQVQYV.

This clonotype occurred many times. The DNA for the CDR3 is TGTGCCAGCAGCTCATACAGGGGGCTCTTTCTCCATTTT. Translation: CASSSYRGLFLHF. The chain links TRBV11-1 to TRBJ1-5, with 9 bases matching TRBD1. The V segment lost 4 bases and the J segment 16 bases; nucleotides outside the gene matches: 11. Germline values: CDR1 SGHAT, CDR2 FQDESV (reference sequence). There are 13 residues in the CDR3.

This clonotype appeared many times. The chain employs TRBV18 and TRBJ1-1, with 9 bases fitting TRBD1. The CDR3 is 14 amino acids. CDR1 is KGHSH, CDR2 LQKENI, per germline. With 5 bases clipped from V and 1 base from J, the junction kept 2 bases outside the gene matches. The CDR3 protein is CASSMTGGNTEAFF. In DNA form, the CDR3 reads TGTGCCAGCTCAATGACAGGGGGGAACACTGAAGCTTTCTTT.

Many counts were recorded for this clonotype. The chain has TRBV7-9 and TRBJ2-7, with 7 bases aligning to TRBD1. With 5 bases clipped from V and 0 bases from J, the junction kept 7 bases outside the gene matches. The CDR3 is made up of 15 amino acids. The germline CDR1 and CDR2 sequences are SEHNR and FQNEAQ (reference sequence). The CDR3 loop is CASSPTGQSSYEQYF. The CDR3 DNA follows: TGTGCCAGCAGCCCGACAGGGCAGAGCTCCTACGAGCAGTACTTC.

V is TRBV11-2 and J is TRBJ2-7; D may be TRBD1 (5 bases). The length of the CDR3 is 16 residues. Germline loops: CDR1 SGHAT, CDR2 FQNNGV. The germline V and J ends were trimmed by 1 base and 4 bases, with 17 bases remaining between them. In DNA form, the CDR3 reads TGTGCCAGCAGCTTAGGGTTCTACCAAGGGGCTTACGAGCAGTACGTC. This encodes CASSLGFYQGAYEQYV.

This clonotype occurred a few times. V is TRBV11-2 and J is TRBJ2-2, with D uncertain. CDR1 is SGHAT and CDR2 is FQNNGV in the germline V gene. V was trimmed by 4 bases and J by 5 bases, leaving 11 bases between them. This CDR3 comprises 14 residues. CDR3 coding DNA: TGTGCCAGCAGCTCGGGTCTTAGGACCGGGGAGCTGTTTTTT. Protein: CASSSGLRTGELFF.

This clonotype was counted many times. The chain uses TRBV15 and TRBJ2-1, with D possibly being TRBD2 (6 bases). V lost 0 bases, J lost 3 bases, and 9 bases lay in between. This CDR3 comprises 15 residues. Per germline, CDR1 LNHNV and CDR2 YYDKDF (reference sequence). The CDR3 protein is CATSRDTGLYNEQFF. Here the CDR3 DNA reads TGTGCCACCAGCAGAGATACGGGACTCTACAATGAGCAGTTCTTC.

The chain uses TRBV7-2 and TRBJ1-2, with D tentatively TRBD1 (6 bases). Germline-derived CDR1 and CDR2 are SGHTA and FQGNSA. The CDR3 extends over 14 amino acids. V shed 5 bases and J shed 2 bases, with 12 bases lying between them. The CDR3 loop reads CASSQGHTNYGYTF. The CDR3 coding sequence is TGTGCCAGCAGCCAGGGACATACAAACTATGGCTACACCTTC.